The 26 T cell receptor beta chains reported below all come from one sample, sequenced in a study of memory CD4+ T cells and cytomegalovirus serostatus. The repertoire was sequenced with immunoSEQ multiplex PCR; TCRdb's copy has only in-frame clones and lacks some. The data contain 35,000 to 45,000 clones, approximately 81% of them singletons. Single viable CD3+CD4+CD8-CD45RO+ cells were sorted as the memory CD4+ T cells. Sequenced: memory CD4+ T cells from blood. The receptors stem from an adult in good health and CMV-seronegative.

This sequence joins TRBV11-2 and TRBJ1-6, with a tentative D call TRBD1 (6 bases). The CDR3 runs 18 residues. Trimming took 3 bases from V and 6 from J, leaving 21 bases between them. From germline, CDR1 is SGHAT and CDR2 FQNNGV. CDR3 sequence: CASSFPFYRARGNSPLHF. DNA for the CDR3: TGTGCCAGCAGCTTCCCCTTCTACAGGGCAAGGGGTAATTCACCCCTCCACTTT.

This chain connects TRBV10-3 to TRBJ2-5, with 8 bases aligning to TRBD1. This CDR3 is 15 amino acids long. V shed 3 bases, J shed 2 bases, and the junction held 5 bases outside the gene matches. CDR1 and CDR2 from the germline V gene are ENHRY and SYGVKD. The chain's CDR3 is CAISEGTGEQETQYF. DNA of the CDR3: TGTGCCATCAGTGAAGGGACAGGAGAGCAAGAGACCCAGTACTTC.

The chain combines TRBV9 with TRBJ1-1, with unresolved D. The CDR3 has 16 residues. Deletions cut 4 bases from V and 4 bases from J, with 20 bases between. Per the germline V gene, CDR1 is SGDLS and CDR2 is YYNGEE. CDR3 bases: TGTGCCAGCAGCCCCGTGGTGAGGCCGGTCGGCACTGAAGCTTTCTTT. Translating it yields CASSPVVRPVGTEAFF.

The rearrangement uses TRBV10-3 and TRBJ2-3; 7 bases fit TRBD2. Trimming took 4 bases from V and 0 from J; bases not matched to a gene: 10. Germline V lookup: CDR1 ENHRY, CDR2 SYGVKD. The CDR3 loop spans 17 amino acids. The CDR3 DNA follows: TGTGCCATCAGTGCCGGGATAGCGGGCTCTAGCACAGATACGCAGTATTTT. This codes for CAISAGIAGSSTDTQYF.

This clone was detected a few times. The chain combines TRBV5-1 with TRBJ2-3, with 9 nucleotides matching TRBD2. Germline V CDR1 and CDR2: SGHRS, YFSETQ. This CDR3 region has 17 residues. J lost 4 bases, V lost 3 bases, and 12 bases had no gene match. The DNA of the CDR3 is TGCGCCAGCAGCTCCACGACCAGCGGGAGGACGCCAGATACGCAGTATTTT. Its protein product is CASSSTTSGRTPDTQYF.

The chain combines TRBV6-6 with TRBJ1-2; 10 nucleotides line up with TRBD1. V gave up 2 bases and J gave up 4 bases; unmatched junction bases: 4. CDR1 and CDR2 (germline): MNHNY, SVGAGI (reference sequence). The CDR3 consists of 15 residues. The CDR3 is CASSYRDRGGYGYTF. The CDR3 DNA reads as TGTGCCAGCAGTTACCGGGACAGGGGCGGCTATGGCTACACCTTC.

This clone was observed a few times. The J gene is TRBJ1-5, the V gene TRBV28; tentative D call: TRBD1 (5 bases). The CDR3 covers 13 residues. The V gene's germline CDR1 is MDHEN and CDR2 SYDVKM. With 6 bases removed from V and 9 bases from J, the gap between germline ends came to 15 bases. This chain's CDR3 is CASRVGRGGPQHF. For the CDR3, the DNA is TGTGCCAGCAGGGTGGGCCGGGGCGGGCCCCAGCATTTT.

V usage is TRBV2 and J usage is TRBJ2-7; D gene unclear. Looked up from germline, CDR1 is SNHLY and CDR2 is FYNNEI. The V end lost 3 bases, the J end lost 2 bases, and 14 bases lay between the germline ends. The CDR3 spans 15 residues. CDR3 sequence reads: CASSDSSVGAYEQYF. As DNA, the CDR3 is TGTGCCAGCAGTGACTCGTCGGTCGGAGCCTACGAGCAGTACTTC.

The J gene is TRBJ2-7, the V gene TRBV7-2, with 8 bases lining up with TRBD2. The junction had 8 bases not matched to a gene; V was cut back by 4 bases and J by 0 bases. Germline CDR1 and CDR2: SGHTA and FQGNSA. The CDR3 covers 16 residues. This CDR3 reads CASSSRTSPSSYEQYF. CDR3 sequence (DNA): TGTGCCAGCAGCTCTCGGACTAGCCCGAGCTCCTACGAGCAGTACTTC.

The chain carries TRBV2 and TRBJ1-5; D might be TRBD1 (5 bases). The CDR3 is 15 residues long. Trimming stripped 6 bases from V and 0 bases from J, with 12 bases between. Looked up from germline, CDR1 is SNHLY and CDR2 is FYNNEI. CDR3 DNA sequence: TGTGCCAGCAGGGAGACAGAGTATAGCAATCAGCCCCAGCATTTT. As protein: CASRETEYSNQPQHF.

This clone appeared a single time. The chain employs TRBV10-1 and TRBJ2-5; D ambiguous. Trimming cost V 11 bases and J 5 bases, with 6 bases left between them. Germline V lookup: CDR1 WNHNN, CDR2 SYGVQD (reference sequence). The CDR3 covers 9 residues. The CDR3 nucleotides are TGCGCCGTCCCGGAGACCCAGTACTTC. Protein: CAVPETQYF.

This chain uses TRBV5-4 with TRBJ2-5; 10 bases align to TRBD2. The CDR3 spans 16 residues. CDR1 is SGHNT, CDR2 YYREEE, per germline (reference sequence). Losses at the gene ends were 0 bases for V and 4 bases for J; bases not matched to a gene: 6. The CDR3 DNA sequence: TGTGCCAGCAGCTTGGTGGCTAGCGGGAGTCGAGAGACCCAGTACTTC. Protein product: CASSLVASGSRETQYF.

This clone turned up a few times. The sample holds other DNA sequences that translate to the same CDR3. This chain uses TRBV20-1 with TRBJ1-3; no clear D. Germline CDR1 is DFQATT and CDR2 is SNEGSKA (reference sequence). V lost 2 bases and J lost 4, with 3 bases in between. CDR3 length: 11 amino acids. The CDR3, as DNA: TGCAGTGCTAGAACCGGAAACACCATATATTTT. As protein: CSARTGNTIYF.

This chain connects TRBV28 to TRBJ2-1; 12 bases agree with TRBD2. In germline, CDR1 is MDHEN, CDR2 SYDVKM. V lost 5 bases, J lost 10 bases, and 9 bases stayed unmatched. The CDR3 contains 15 residues. The CDR3 coding sequence is TGTGCCAGCAGTATACGACTAGCGGGAGTTGTAGAGCAGTTCTTC. It translates to CASSIRLAGVVEQFF.

The J gene is TRBJ1-1, the V gene TRBV7-9; D perhaps matches TRBD1 (5 bases). Trimming cost V 5 bases and J 4 bases, with 20 bases left between them. The CDR3 is made up of 16 amino acids. Germline CDR1 SEHNR, CDR2 FQNEAQ (reference sequence). The CDR3 here is CASSLPPGEGSTEAFF. CDR3 nucleotide sequence: TGTGCCAGCAGCCTACCCCCAGGCGAGGGGTCCACTGAAGCTTTCTTT.

The chain links TRBV4-2 to TRBJ2-7; 12 bases line up with TRBD2. V was pared by 1 base and J by 7 bases, with 14 bases of the junction left unmatched. Germline V lookup: CDR1 LGHNA, CDR2 YNFKEQ. This CDR3 region has 18 residues. CDR3: CASSQGGLAGPRTREQYF. The CDR3 nucleotides are TGTGCCAGCAGCCAAGGAGGACTAGCGGGGCCACGTACGAGGGAGCAGTACTTC.

V is TRBV20-1 and J is TRBJ2-1, with TRBD1 as a possible D gene (5 bases). V was cut by 6 bases and J by 10 bases, with 13 bases left in between. This CDR3 contains 11 residues. Germline-derived CDR1 and CDR2 are DFQATT and SNEGSKA (reference sequence). Here the CDR3 DNA reads TGCAGTGCAAAGGGGCAGAGAGAGCAGTTCTTC. This gives the protein CSAKGQREQFF.

The J gene is TRBJ2-3, the V gene TRBV2; D remains ambiguous. The V end was cut by 4 bases, the J end by 6 bases, with 5 bases between. The CDR3 sequence is 11 residues long. The germline gives CDR1 SNHLY, CDR2 FYNNEI. Here the CDR3 DNA reads TGTGCCAGCAGTGGAGAGGATACGCAGTATTTT. This encodes CASSGEDTQYF.

The rearrangement joins TRBV2 to TRBJ2-5; D is unclear. V shed 8 bases and J shed 0 bases, with 7 bases lying between them. The CDR3 totals 12 residues. Per the germline V gene, CDR1 is SNHLY and CDR2 is FYNNEI. The CDR3 DNA reads as TGTGCCAGCGGGCGGAACCAAGAGACCCAGTACTTC. It yields the protein CASGRNQETQYF.

V is TRBV4-2 and J is TRBJ2-5, with D possibly TRBD2 on 6 matching bases. The J call may be incorrect, as the DNA end agrees better with TRBJ2-7. CDR1 is LGHNA, CDR2 YNFKEQ, per germline. This CDR3 contains 17 residues. As DNA, the CDR3 is TGTGCCAGCAGCCAAGAGGATCGGCGGGATGGGGCCTACGAGCAGTACTTC. Its translation is CASSQEDRRDGAYEQYF.

V and J are TRBV27 and TRBJ2-3, with a weak D call TRBD1 (7 bases). The V gene lost 3 bases and the J gene lost 4 bases, with 11 bases spanning the gap. The CDR3 has 14 amino acids. Germline V gives CDR1 MNHEY, CDR2 SMNVEV (reference sequence). For the CDR3, the DNA is TGTGCCAGCAGTTTTTCCAGGGGGGCAGATACGCAGTATTTT. It yields the protein CASSFSRGADTQYF.

The genes are TRBV6-5 and TRBJ2-7, with D perhaps matching TRBD1 (5 bases). Germline V CDR1 and CDR2: MNHEY, SVGAGI. The V gene lost 6 bases and the J gene lost 1 base, with 13 bases spanning the gap. The CDR3 has 14 residues. Here the CDR3 DNA reads TGTGCCAGCAGGAAAGGGGTTGGGTCCTACGAGCAGTACTTC. Its translation is CASRKGVGSYEQYF.

The J gene is TRBJ2-3, the V gene TRBV19; 9 bases are shared with TRBD2. CDR3 length: 19 residues. Trimming removed 3 bases from V and 3 bases from J; junction bases left unmatched: 16. Germline lookup yields CDR1 LNHDA and CDR2 SQIVND (reference sequence). CDR3 region: CASSMGSQAGGGPTDTQYF. Written as DNA, the CDR3 is TGTGCCAGTAGTATGGGATCCCAAGCGGGGGGAGGGCCTACAGATACGCAGTATTTT.

V and J are TRBV11-3 and TRBJ2-2; D is undetermined. The CDR3 extends over 14 amino acids. Trimming removed 0 bases from V and 5 bases from J, with 7 bases in between. Germline lookup yields CDR1 SGHNT and CDR2 YENEEA. The chain's CDR3 is CASSLEELTGELFF. The CDR3 DNA follows: TGTGCCAGCAGCTTAGAAGAATTGACCGGGGAGCTGTTTTTT.

This clone came up a few times. DNA for the CDR3: TGCAGCGTTGAAAAGGCAGATACGCAGTATTTT. Translation: CSVEKADTQYF. The chain carries TRBV29-1 and TRBJ2-3, with D unresolved. Trimming removed 2 bases from V and 4 bases from J, with 4 bases in between. Germline assignment: CDR1 SQVTM and CDR2 ANQGSEA. CDR3 length: 11 amino acids.

In DNA form, the CDR3 reads TGTGCCAGCAGTGCGGGAAGCACTGAAGCTTTCTTT. Its protein is CASSAGSTEAFF. The rearrangement joins TRBV6-5 to TRBJ1-1; no definite D call. This CDR3 contains 12 residues. CDR1 and CDR2 (germline): MNHEY, SVGAGI. V was trimmed by 5 bases and J by 4 bases, leaving 8 bases between them.